Below, 19 T cell receptor beta chains from the same sample are listed, as sequenced in a study of blood T cells in healthy people across ages. A second roughly 6 to 11 cycle PCR used barcoded and J-beta primers. TCRdb fed the 5' RACE reads into MiXCR, producing one record per CDR3 protein. The repertoire holds more than 800,000 distinct CDR3 sequences, with 40% to 50% as singletons. The sequencing input was blood. All receptors derive from a woman aged 55-69 years in good health.

The table lists this clonotype with a few counts. The chain has TRBV28 and TRBJ2-7, with 9 bases identical to TRBD2. V was clipped by 2 bases and J by 0 bases; unmatched bases: 14. The germline V gene encodes CDR1 MDHEN and CDR2 SYDVKM. The CDR3 runs to 19 residues. For the CDR3, the DNA is TGTGCCAGCAGTTTACCGGGTAGCGGGAGTCGGTTCTCCTCCTACGAGCAGTACTTC. Its translation is CASSLPGSGSRFSSYEQYF.

In regard to this clonotype: A single base separates this from a much larger clone, so it may be a read error. The chain combines TRBV6-2 or TRBV6-3 with TRBJ1-2; the match to TRBD1 covers 9 bases. CDR1 is MNHEY and CDR2 is SVGEGT in the germline V gene. CDR3 length equals 15 residues. The DNA for the CDR3 is TGTGCCGGCAGTTACTCGTTACAGGGGGCGATTGGCTACACCTTC. Protein: CAGSYSLQGAIGYTF.

At least ten counts were recorded for this clonotype. The gene calls are TRBV13 and TRBJ2-7; 7 bases agree with TRBD1. V was clipped by 3 bases and J by 3 bases; unmatched bases: 8. CDR3 length: 15 amino acids. CDR1 PRHDT and CDR2 FYEKMQ come from the germline V gene (reference sequence). The DNA of the CDR3 is TGTGCCAGCAGCTTTACCGGGACAGAAAACTACGAGCAGTACTTC. Its protein product is CASSFTGTENYEQYF.

The genes are TRBV11-2 and TRBJ2-5; a possible D gene is TRBD1 (5 bases). Germline V gene lookup returns CDR1 SGHAT and CDR2 FQNNGV. Trimming pared 5 bases from V and 5 bases from J, leaving 21 bases between. There are 16 residues in the CDR3. The CDR3 coding sequence is TGTGCCAGCAGCAACCCAAGACAGTTTTTCAGGGAGACCCAGTACTTC. Its protein is CASSNPRQFFRETQYF.

The chain joins TRBV27 to TRBJ2-7; 7 bases match TRBD1. The ends lost 6 bases at V and 2 bases at J; junction bases unmatched: 4. Germline values: CDR1 MNHEY, CDR2 SMNVEV (reference sequence). The CDR3 has 13 residues. The CDR3 DNA reads TGTGCCAGCAGCACAGGGGACACCTACGAGCAGTACTTC. Translated, it gives CASSTGDTYEQYF.

V usage is TRBV10-3 and J usage is TRBJ2-7; no definite D call. V was pared by 4 bases and J by 3 bases, with 16 bases between. Looked up from germline, CDR1 is ENHRY and CDR2 is SYGVKD. This CDR3 is built from 15 residues. For the CDR3, the DNA is TGTGCCATCAGTGGTCACTCGCTCACAGACTACGAGCAGTACTTC. Encoded protein: CAISGHSLTDYEQYF.

This clonotype has only a few counts. This chain joins TRBV7-2 and TRBJ2-5, with TRBD1 identical over 8 bases. The germline V gene encodes CDR1 SGHTA and CDR2 FQGNSA. The V and J ends lost 5 bases and 11 bases, in that order; junction bases with no gene match: 10. The CDR3 loop spans 13 amino acids. CDR3 bases: TGTGCCAGCAGCGATCAGGGGGCCGATGAGCAGTACTTC. As protein: CASSDQGADEQYF.

The sample holds many counts of this clonotype. J is TRBJ2-1 and V is TRBV5-1; TRBD1 agrees at 8 bases. This CDR3 comprises 15 residues. Germline trimming cut 4 bases from V and 2 bases from J; bases unmatched to any gene: 5. CDR1 is SGHRS, CDR2 YFSETQ, per germline. This CDR3 reads CASSQGQGAYNEQFF. DNA of the CDR3: TGCGCCAGCAGCCAAGGACAGGGCGCCTACAATGAGCAGTTCTTC.

This clonotype was recorded a few times. The chain has TRBV20-1 and TRBJ2-1; D gene uncertain. V was pared by 1 base and J by 2 bases, with 6 bases between. Germline values: CDR1 DFQATT, CDR2 SNEGSKA (reference sequence). CDR3 size: 13 residues. The CDR3 here is CSARGRAYNEQFF. Here the CDR3 DNA reads TGCAGTGCTAGAGGGAGAGCCTACAATGAGCAGTTCTTC.

The chain employs TRBV2 and TRBJ1-1; 7 bases fit TRBD1. Germline assignment: CDR1 SNHLY and CDR2 FYNNEI. V gave up 7 bases and J gave up 5 bases; unmatched junction bases: 7. The CDR3 totals 13 residues. The CDR3 sequence: CASTPRGLTEAFF. The CDR3 DNA follows: TGTGCCAGCACTCCGAGGGGGCTGACTGAAGCTTTCTTT.

The chain couples TRBV7-3 to TRBJ2-1, with D perhaps TRBD2 (6 bases). V was clipped by 5 bases and J by 3 bases, with 14 bases between them. CDR3 length equals 15 residues. Germline V gene lookup returns CDR1 SGHTA and CDR2 FQGTGA. DNA of the CDR3: TGTGCCAGCAGCCTCGCTAGCGCGCACTACAATGAGCAGTTCTTC. Translated, it gives CASSLASAHYNEQFF. Complete variable domain (other parts from reference TRBV7-3 and TRBJ2-1): GAGVSQTPSNKVTEKGKYVELRCDPISGHTALYWYRQSLGQGPEFLIYFQGTGAADDSGLPNDRFFAVRPEGSVSTLKIQRTERGDSAVYLCASSLASAHYNEQFFGPGTRLTVL.

The J gene is TRBJ1-2, the V gene TRBV20-1; the D is unclear. Trimming took off 0 bases at V and 4 bases at J, with 6 bases between the two ends. CDR1 is DFQATT and CDR2 is SNEGSKA in the germline V gene (reference sequence). This CDR3 has 12 amino acids. CDR3 loop: CSAREPPYGYTF. In DNA, the CDR3 is TGCAGTGCTAGAGAACCCCCCTATGGCTACACCTTC.

The CDR3 loop is CASRSHRASSEQFF. The CDR3 DNA sequence: TGCGCCAGCCGGAGCCATCGAGCATCCAGTGAGCAGTTCTTC. The rearrangement uses TRBV10-2 and TRBJ2-1; no clear D. In germline, CDR1 is WSHSY, CDR2 SAAADI. V lost 8 bases, J lost 9 bases, and 20 bases lay in between. This CDR3 spans 14 amino acids.

The V and J genes are TRBV5-1 and TRBJ2-3, with 13 bases matching TRBD2. This CDR3 region has 16 residues. Germline loops: CDR1 SGHRS, CDR2 YFSETQ. V lost 3 bases to trimming and J lost 7 bases; unmatched junction nucleotides: 8. CDR3 bases: TGCGCCAGCAGCTCACTCACCGGGACTAGCGGGAATACGCAGTATTTT. Protein: CASSSLTGTSGNTQYF.

Only a few counts were recorded for this clonotype. The chain links TRBV9 to TRBJ2-7; D is perhaps TRBD2 (7 bases). Trimming removed 4 bases from V and 5 bases from J, with 19 bases in between. CDR3 length: 15 residues. Germline V gene sequence: CDR1 SGDLS, CDR2 YYNGEE. CDR3 in DNA: TGTGCCAGCAGCAACCGGGACTACCCAGGGGACGAGCAGTACTTC. Protein product: CASSNRDYPGDEQYF. Full variable domain (missing parts from reference TRBV9 and TRBJ2-7): DSGVTQTPKHLITATGQRVTLRCSPRSGDLSVYWYQQSLDQGLQFLIQYYNGEERAKGNILERFSAQQFPDLHSELNLSSLELGDSALYFCASSNRDYPGDEQYFGPGTRLTVT.

This clonotype was observed a single time. CDR3: CAISGGRGPYNEQYF. For the CDR3, the DNA is TGTGCCATCAGTGGGGGGCGCGGACCATACAATGAGCAGTACTTC. The rearrangement links TRBV10-3 to TRBJ2-1, with TRBD1 as a possible D gene (6 bases). TRBJ2-7 explains the end of the DNA better; the J call may be wrong. The CDR3 contains 15 residues. Per the germline V gene, CDR1 is ENHRY and CDR2 is SYGVKD.

This clonotype has just a few counts. The rearrangement uses TRBV7-9 and TRBJ2-5; D is unclear. The CDR3 totals 17 residues. Per the germline V gene, CDR1 is SEHNR and CDR2 is FQNEAQ (reference sequence). The V gene lost 1 base and the J gene lost 0 bases, with 15 bases spanning the gap. The CDR3 loop reads CASSLGSGVKYQETQYF. DNA of the CDR3: TGTGCCAGCAGCTTAGGTTCGGGTGTAAAGTACCAAGAGACCCAGTACTTC.

This clonotype was seen more than once but under ten times. The rearrangement joins TRBV6-6 to TRBJ2-4; tentatively, D is TRBD2 (6 bases). V dropped 11 bases and J dropped 12 bases, with 23 bases sitting between them. The CDR3 sequence is 13 residues long. Germline V gene sequence: CDR1 MNHNY, CDR2 SVGAGI (reference sequence). The DNA for the CDR3 is TGTGCCCATAGCACGGGCGGGATCTCGTCTCAGTACTTC. It specifies CAHSTGGISSQYF.

V and J are TRBV4-1 and TRBJ2-1; D is undetermined. The CDR3 consists of 16 residues. Germline V gives CDR1 MGHRA, CDR2 YSYEKL. The germline V and J ends were trimmed by 0 bases and 2 bases, with 11 bases remaining between them. The CDR3 region is CASSQEATGTYNEQFF. In nucleotides, the CDR3 is TGCGCCAGCAGCCAAGAGGCGACTGGCACCTACAATGAGCAGTTCTTC.